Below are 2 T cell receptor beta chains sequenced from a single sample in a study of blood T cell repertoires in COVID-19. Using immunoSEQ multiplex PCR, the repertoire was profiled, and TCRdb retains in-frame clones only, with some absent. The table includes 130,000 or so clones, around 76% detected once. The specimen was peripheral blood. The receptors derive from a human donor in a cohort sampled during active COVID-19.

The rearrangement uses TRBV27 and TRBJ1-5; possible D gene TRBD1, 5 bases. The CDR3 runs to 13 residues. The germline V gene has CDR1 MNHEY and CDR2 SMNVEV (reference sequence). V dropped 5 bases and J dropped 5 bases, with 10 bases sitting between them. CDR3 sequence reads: CASSAWGDQPQHF. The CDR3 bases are TGTGCCAGCAGTGCCTGGGGGGATCAGCCCCAGCATTTT.

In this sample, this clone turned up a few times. DNA for the CDR3: TGTGCCAGCAGTTACCAGCAGGGCACCGGGGAGCTGTTTTTT. This gives the protein CASSYQQGTGELFF. The rearrangement joins TRBV6-5 to TRBJ2-2; D is possibly TRBD1 (5 bases). There are 14 residues in the CDR3. The germline gives CDR1 MNHEY, CDR2 SVGAGI. With 2 bases removed from V and 4 bases from J, the gap between germline ends came to 8 bases.